This is a list of T cell receptor beta chains from one sample in a study of T cell responses to AZD1222 COVID-19 vaccine. Clones were read by immunoSEQ multiplex PCR, and TCRdb kept only the in-frame ones, dropping some. The table includes about 150,000 clones, 80% to 95% detected once. The sample was peripheral blood, taken on day 0 of AZD1222 vaccination. These receptors all stem from an adult in good health. CDR3s include the opening cysteine and the closing phenylalanine or tryptophan. Each record gives: CDR3 DNA, CDR3 protein, V gene, J gene, clone size, D gene. The D gene is left open where the match is weak. Not every row has a clone size; where given, it reads once, few, many or a size class.

CDR3 DNA: TGTGCCACCAGCAGAGATGAGACAGGGGCCAACGTCCTGACTTTC
CDR3 protein: CATSRDETGANVLTF
V gene: TRBV15
J gene: TRBJ2-6
clone size: -
D gene: -

CDR3 DNA: TGTGCCAGCGGCCGACAGGGGAGGTCTGGAAACACCATATATTTT
CDR3 protein: CASGRQGRSGNTIYF
V gene: TRBV5-6
J gene: TRBJ1-3
clone size: -
D gene: TRBD1

CDR3 DNA: TGTGCCAGCAGCCAATGGGGGGGAGGAGCCAAAAACATTCAGTACTTC
CDR3 protein: CASSQWGGGAKNIQYF
V gene: TRBV3-1/TRBV3-2
J gene: TRBJ2-4
clone size: -
D gene: TRBD2

CDR3 DNA: TGTGCCAGCAGTCCCCCCCGGGGAAAATCCTACAATGAGCAGTTCTTC
CDR3 protein: CASSPPRGKSYNEQFF
V gene: TRBV7-9
J gene: TRBJ2-1
clone size: -
D gene: -

CDR3 DNA: TGCGCCAGCAGCCAAGAAACAGGGGGGTTACCAGGCTCTCTCCTCAACTATGGCTACACCTTC
CDR3 protein: CASSQETGGLPGSLLNYGYTF
V gene: TRBV4-1
J gene: TRBJ1-2
clone size: -
D gene: TRBD1

CDR3 DNA: TGCGCCAGCAGCCAAGAGACCGGAGAGACCCAGTACTTC
CDR3 protein: CASSQETGETQYF
V gene: TRBV4-3
J gene: TRBJ2-5
clone size: once
D gene: -

CDR3 DNA: TGTGCCACACGGGGACTGAAGAACACTGAAGCTTTCTTT
CDR3 protein: CATRGLKNTEAFF
V gene: TRBV12-3/TRBV12-4
J gene: TRBJ1-1
clone size: few
D gene: -

CDR3 DNA: TGCAGCGTATCCAAACGAGGGGCGTTGACTGAGCAGTTCTTC
CDR3 protein: CSVSKRGALTEQFF
V gene: TRBV29-1
J gene: TRBJ2-1
clone size: -
D gene: -

CDR3 DNA: TGCAGTGCTAGTAGGGAGAGCAATCAGCCCCAGCATTTT
CDR3 protein: CSASRESNQPQHF
V gene: TRBV20-1
J gene: TRBJ1-5
clone size: once
D gene: -

CDR3 DNA: TGTGCCAGCAGCCAAGCTAACGGCGGGAGGGCCTGGCGTTCGGTACACCAGGGGGGTGAGCAGTTCTTC
CDR3 protein: CASSQANGGRAWRSVHQGGEQFF
V gene: TRBV14
J gene: TRBJ2-1
clone size: -
D gene: TRBD2

CDR3 DNA: TGTGCCAGCAGTGGTGACAGGGCAACCATATATTTT
CDR3 protein: CASSGDRATIYF
V gene: TRBV25-1
J gene: TRBJ1-3
clone size: -
D gene: TRBD1

CDR3 DNA: TGTGCCAGCTCACCACGGAGGGCCACATCACACACTGAAGCTTTCTTT
CDR3 protein: CASSPRRATSHTEAFF
V gene: TRBV18
J gene: TRBJ1-1
clone size: -
D gene: -

CDR3 DNA: TGTGCCAGCAGCTTGGGGGTAGACACCATATATTTT
CDR3 protein: CASSLGVDTIYF
V gene: TRBV7-9
J gene: TRBJ1-3
clone size: -
D gene: -

CDR3 DNA: TGTGCCAGCACCGCAAGCCCCGGGACCTATGGCTACACCTTC
CDR3 protein: CASTASPGTYGYTF
V gene: TRBV28
J gene: TRBJ1-2
clone size: -
D gene: -

CDR3 DNA: TGTGCCAGCAGCCAAGTCCGAGATACGCAGTATTTT
CDR3 protein: CASSQVRDTQYF
V gene: TRBV3-1/TRBV3-2
J gene: TRBJ2-3
clone size: -
D gene: -

CDR3 DNA: TGTGCCAGCAGCTTAGATAGCGGGGGGATCTACAATGAGCAGTTCTTC
CDR3 protein: CASSLDSGGIYNEQFF
V gene: TRBV7-2
J gene: TRBJ2-1
clone size: -
D gene: TRBD2

CDR3 DNA: TGCGCCAGCAGCCAAGAACACGGACAGGGTTTATCTGAAGCTTTCTTT
CDR3 protein: CASSQEHGQGLSEAFF
V gene: TRBV4-1
J gene: TRBJ1-1
clone size: once
D gene: TRBD1

CDR3 DNA: TGTGCCAGCAGTGGGGACAGGACAGATACGCAGTATTTT
CDR3 protein: CASSGDRTDTQYF
V gene: TRBV2
J gene: TRBJ2-3
clone size: -
D gene: TRBD1

CDR3 DNA: TGTGCCACCGCAAGCGCGCTCCATCGGGATACGCAGTATTTT
CDR3 protein: CATASALHRDTQYF
V gene: TRBV19
J gene: TRBJ2-3
clone size: -
D gene: -

CDR3 DNA: TGTGCCAGCAGTTTAACAGGGGGATCCTACAATGAGCAGTTCTTC
CDR3 protein: CASSLTGGSYNEQFF
V gene: TRBV28
J gene: TRBJ2-1
clone size: -
D gene: TRBD1

CDR3 DNA: TGTGCCAGCAGGGGCCCGGACGAAGGTTACGAGCAGTACTTC
CDR3 protein: CASRGPDEGYEQYF
V gene: TRBV6-6
J gene: TRBJ2-7
clone size: once
D gene: -

CDR3 DNA: TGCGCCAGCAGCACTTCGGGACAGCGGAAAGAGACCCAGTACTTC
CDR3 protein: CASSTSGQRKETQYF
V gene: TRBV5-1
J gene: TRBJ2-5
clone size: -
D gene: TRBD1

CDR3 DNA: TGTGCCAGCAGTGAATCATCGTACGAGCAGTACTTC
CDR3 protein: CASSESSYEQYF
V gene: TRBV6-1
J gene: TRBJ2-7
clone size: -
D gene: -

CDR3 DNA: TGTGCCAGCAGTGACTCCGCTGGTAGCACAGATACGCAGTATTTT
CDR3 protein: CASSDSAGSTDTQYF
V gene: TRBV6-4
J gene: TRBJ2-3
clone size: -
D gene: -

CDR3 DNA: TGTGCCAGCAGTGGACCGGGACAGGGGCTTCTCCTGAGCTCCTACAATGAGCAGTTCTTC
CDR3 protein: CASSGPGQGLLLSSYNEQFF
V gene: TRBV6-1
J gene: TRBJ2-1
clone size: once
D gene: TRBD1

CDR3 DNA: TGTGCCAGCACCGAACAGGGGGGCCTAGCCAAAAACATTCAGTACTTC
CDR3 protein: CASTEQGGLAKNIQYF
V gene: TRBV28
J gene: TRBJ2-4
clone size: -
D gene: TRBD1

CDR3 DNA: TGCGCCAGCAGCGACCGGGACCCCTCGTACAATGAGCAGTTCTTC
CDR3 protein: CASSDRDPSYNEQFF
V gene: TRBV10-2
J gene: TRBJ2-1
clone size: -
D gene: -

CDR3 DNA: TGTGCCAGCAGCTTGACAGGGGCGGGTCAGCCCCAGCATTTT
CDR3 protein: CASSLTGAGQPQHF
V gene: TRBV7-9
J gene: TRBJ1-5
clone size: -
D gene: TRBD1

CDR3 DNA: TGTGCCAGCAGTTCGTCCCGGTGGGTCAATGAGCAGTTCTTC
CDR3 protein: CASSSSRWVNEQFF
V gene: TRBV27
J gene: TRBJ2-1
clone size: -
D gene: -

CDR3 DNA: TGTGCCAGCAGCTTTCCGACGTCAGCGGGGGGACTTAATGAGCAGTTCTTC
CDR3 protein: CASSFPTSAGGLNEQFF
V gene: TRBV7-9
J gene: TRBJ2-1
clone size: -
D gene: TRBD2

CDR3 DNA: TGCGCCAGCAGCCAACTTTCGGCCGGGACAAGCTATGGCTACACCTTC
CDR3 protein: CASSQLSAGTSYGYTF
V gene: TRBV4-1
J gene: TRBJ1-2
clone size: -
D gene: -

CDR3 DNA: TGTGCCAGCAGCGCCGACCGCGGGAGCTATCCCTACGAGCAGTACTTC
CDR3 protein: CASSADRGSYPYEQYF
V gene: TRBV9
J gene: TRBJ2-7
clone size: -
D gene: TRBD2

CDR3 DNA: TGTGCCAGCAGATGGCAGGGGGCCCAAAATTCACCCCTCCACTTT
CDR3 protein: CASRWQGAQNSPLHF
V gene: TRBV2
J gene: TRBJ1-6
clone size: -
D gene: TRBD1

CDR3 DNA: TGTGCCAGCAGCTTGACAGGGGGGAATACTGAAGCTTTCTTT
CDR3 protein: CASSLTGGNTEAFF
V gene: TRBV5-4
J gene: TRBJ1-1
clone size: -
D gene: TRBD1

CDR3 DNA: TGTGCCAGCAGAGGGGAGGGAGAGAGTTCCTACAATGAGCAGTTCTTC
CDR3 protein: CASRGEGESSYNEQFF
V gene: TRBV16
J gene: TRBJ2-1
clone size: -
D gene: TRBD2

CDR3 DNA: TGTGCCAGCAGTCTAGATGGGGGGTTAGGCTACACCTTC
CDR3 protein: CASSLDGGLGYTF
V gene: TRBV12-3/TRBV12-4
J gene: TRBJ1-2
clone size: -
D gene: -

CDR3 DNA: TGTGCCAGCAGTGTAACTAGCGGGAATGAGCAGTTCTTC
CDR3 protein: CASSVTSGNEQFF
V gene: TRBV6-4
J gene: TRBJ2-1
clone size: once
D gene: TRBD2

CDR3 DNA: TGTGCCAGCCAGGGGGGGGCACAGAATTCACCCCTCCACTTT
CDR3 protein: CASQGGAQNSPLHF
V gene: TRBV25-1
J gene: TRBJ1-6
clone size: -
D gene: TRBD1

CDR3 DNA: TGTGCCAGCAGTTCCGGGAGGGCCCGTAGCTCCTACAATGAGCAGTTCTTC
CDR3 protein: CASSSGRARSSYNEQFF
V gene: TRBV6-2/TRBV6-3
J gene: TRBJ2-1
clone size: once
D gene: TRBD2

CDR3 DNA: TGCGCCAGCAGCTTGGCGACAGGGGTTAAGGAGACCCAGTACTTC
CDR3 protein: CASSLATGVKETQYF
V gene: TRBV5-1
J gene: TRBJ2-5
clone size: -
D gene: TRBD1

CDR3 DNA: TGTGCCAGCTCAGCGGTAAGGGGGAGCGAGCAGTACTTC
CDR3 protein: CASSAVRGSEQYF
V gene: TRBV3-1/TRBV3-2
J gene: TRBJ2-7
clone size: -
D gene: -

CDR3 DNA: TGTGCCACCAGCGAAAACCGGGACAGTTATTCACCCCTCCACTTT
CDR3 protein: CATSENRDSYSPLHF
V gene: TRBV15
J gene: TRBJ1-6
clone size: -
D gene: TRBD1

CDR3 DNA: TGTGCCAGCATATGCGCTCTCTGGGCCAACGTCCTGACTTTC
CDR3 protein: CASICALWANVLTF
V gene: TRBV6-4
J gene: TRBJ2-6
clone size: once
D gene: -

CDR3 DNA: TGTGCCAGTAGATTTCAGGGTGGCTCACCCCTCCACTTT
CDR3 protein: CASRFQGGSPLHF
V gene: TRBV19
J gene: TRBJ1-6
clone size: -
D gene: -

CDR3 DNA: TGTGCCTGGAGTCGCGATCGGCCCCTGGGCGGCTCGGGAAACACCATATATTTT
CDR3 protein: CAWSRDRPLGGSGNTIYF
V gene: TRBV30
J gene: TRBJ1-3
clone size: -
D gene: -

CDR3 DNA: TGTGCCAGCAGCTTAACAGCGGGAAGTTTGTACAATGAGCAGTTCTTC
CDR3 protein: CASSLTAGSLYNEQFF
V gene: TRBV11-2
J gene: TRBJ2-1
clone size: -
D gene: TRBD2

CDR3 DNA: TGTGCCAGTACCAGCTGGGGAGATTCCTACGAGCAGTACTTC
CDR3 protein: CASTSWGDSYEQYF
V gene: TRBV19
J gene: TRBJ2-7
clone size: -
D gene: -

CDR3 DNA: TGTGCCATCAGTGAGGGCACAGATACGCAGTATTTT
CDR3 protein: CAISEGTDTQYF
V gene: TRBV10-3
J gene: TRBJ2-3
clone size: -
D gene: -

CDR3 DNA: TGCGCCAGCAGCCCTGTGGGCTACGAGCAGTACTTC
CDR3 protein: CASSPVGYEQYF
V gene: TRBV5-1
J gene: TRBJ2-7
clone size: -
D gene: -

CDR3 DNA: TGTGCCAGCAGCATCCGCGACAGTTTCGCTGAAGCTTTCTTT
CDR3 protein: CASSIRDSFAEAFF
V gene: TRBV7-8
J gene: TRBJ1-1
clone size: -
D gene: -

CDR3 DNA: TGCGCCAGCAGTGGACAGGGTGGGGAGACCCAGTACTTC
CDR3 protein: CASSGQGGETQYF
V gene: TRBV10-1
J gene: TRBJ2-5
clone size: -
D gene: TRBD1

CDR3 DNA: TGTGCCAGCAGCCAAGATCAGTTCAGAAGACTTCGGAGCTCTGGAAACACCATATATTTT
CDR3 protein: CASSQDQFRRLRSSGNTIYF
V gene: TRBV3-1/TRBV3-2
J gene: TRBJ1-3
clone size: -
D gene: -

CDR3 DNA: TGTGCCAGCAGTTTAGCGGGAGGGAATCGTGAGCAGTTCTTC
CDR3 protein: CASSLAGGNREQFF
V gene: TRBV6-2/TRBV6-3
J gene: TRBJ2-1
clone size: -
D gene: TRBD2

CDR3 DNA: TGTGCCAGCAGTGACAATGGCGGGAGTAGCCCCAATGAGCAGTTCTTC
CDR3 protein: CASSDNGGSSPNEQFF
V gene: TRBV6-4
J gene: TRBJ2-1
clone size: -
D gene: TRBD2

CDR3 DNA: TGTGCCAGTAGTATTGGAATCATCAGGGGTTACGAGCAGTACTTC
CDR3 protein: CASSIGIIRGYEQYF
V gene: TRBV19
J gene: TRBJ2-7
clone size: -
D gene: -